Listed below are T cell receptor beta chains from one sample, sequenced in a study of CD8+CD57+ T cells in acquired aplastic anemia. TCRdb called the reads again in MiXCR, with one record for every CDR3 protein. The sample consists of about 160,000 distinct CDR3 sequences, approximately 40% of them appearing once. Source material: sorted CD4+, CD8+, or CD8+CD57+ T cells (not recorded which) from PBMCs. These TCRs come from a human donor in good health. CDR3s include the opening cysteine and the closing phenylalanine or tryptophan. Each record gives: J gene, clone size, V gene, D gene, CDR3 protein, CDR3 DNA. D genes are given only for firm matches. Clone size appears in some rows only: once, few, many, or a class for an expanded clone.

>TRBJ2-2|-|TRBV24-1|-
CATGGMNTGELFF
TGTGCCACCGGAGGCATGAACACCGGGGAGCTGTTCTTT
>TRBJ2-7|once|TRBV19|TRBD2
CASTTTSGTPSSHEQYF
TGTGCCAGTACCACGACTAGCGGGACCCCGAGCTCCCACGAGCAGTACTTC
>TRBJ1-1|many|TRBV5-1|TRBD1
CASSFGQGSTEAFF
TGCGCCAGCAGCTTCGGACAGGGATCCACTGAAGCTTTCTTT
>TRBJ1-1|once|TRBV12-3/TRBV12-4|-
CASSPLRAEAFF
TGTGCCAGCAGTCCGTTGAGGGCTGAAGCTTTCTTT
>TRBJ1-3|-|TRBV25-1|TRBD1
CASSNRQGMNSGNTIYF
TGTGCCAGCAGTAACCGACAGGGGATGAACTCTGGAAACACCATATATTTT
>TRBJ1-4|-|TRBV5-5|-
CASSFGTGSEKLVF
-
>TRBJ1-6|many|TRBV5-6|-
CASSLQGPGSPLHF
TGTGCCAGCAGCTTGCAGGGCCCGGGCTCACCCCTCCACTTT
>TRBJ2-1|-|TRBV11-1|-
CASSPNRRRSSYNEQFF
TGTGCCAGCAGCCCAAACAGGCGTCGAAGCTCCTACAATGAGCAGTTCTTC
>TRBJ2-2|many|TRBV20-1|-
CSASAPLDYTGELFF
TGCAGTGCTAGTGCCCCCCTGGATTACACCGGGGAGCTGTTTTTT
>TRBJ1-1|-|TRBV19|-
CASSIKGNTEAFF
TGTGCCAGTAGTATCAAAGGCAACACTGAAGCTTTCTTT
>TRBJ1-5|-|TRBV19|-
CASLSGNQPQHF
TGTGCCAGCCTGTCAGGCAATCAGCCCCAGCATTTT
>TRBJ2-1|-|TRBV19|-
CASSIAPYNEQFF
TGTGCCAGTAGTATAGCACCCTACAATGAGCAGTTCTTC
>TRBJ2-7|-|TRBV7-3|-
CASSGHRLGTGEQYF
TGTGCCAGCAGCGGACACAGGCTAGGGACCGGGGAGCAGTACTTC
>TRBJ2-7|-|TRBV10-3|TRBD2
CAIKAGAGGYEQYF
TGTGCCATCAAAGCGGGAGCGGGGGGCTACGAGCAGTACTTC
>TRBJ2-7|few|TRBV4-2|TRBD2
CASSGGTSGELSSYEQYF
TGTGCCAGCAGCGGGGGGACTAGCGGAGAACTTAGCTCCTACGAGCAGTACTTC
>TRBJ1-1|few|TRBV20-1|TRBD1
CSARDVNRGEDTEAFF
TGCAGTGCTAGAGATGTAAACAGGGGGGAGGACACTGAAGCTTTCTTT
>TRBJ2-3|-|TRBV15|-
CATSRDRAADTQYF
TGTGCCACCAGCAGAGACAGGGCAGCAGATACGCAGTATTTT
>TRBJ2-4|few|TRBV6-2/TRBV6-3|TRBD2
CASSYSLVGGAKNIQYF
TGTGCCAGCAGTTACTCGCTAGTGGGGGGGGCCAAAAACATTCAGTACTTC
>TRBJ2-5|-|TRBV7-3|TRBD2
CASSLVGSGEETQYF
TGTGCCAGCAGCCTCGTTGGTAGCGGGGAAGAGACCCAGTACTTC
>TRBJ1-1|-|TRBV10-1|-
CASSERVENTEAFF
TGCGCCAGCAGTGAAAGGGTTGAGAACACTGAAGCTTTCTTT
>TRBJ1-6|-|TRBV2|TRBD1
CASSEFQGARSPLHF
TGTGCCAGCAGTGAATTTCAGGGGGCCAGATCACCCCTCCACTTT
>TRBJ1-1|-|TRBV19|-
CASSIDRMNTEAFF
TGTGCCAGTAGTATAGACAGAATGAACACTGAAGCTTTCTTT
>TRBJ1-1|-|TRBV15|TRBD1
CATSRDRAGTGGDEAFF
TGTGCCACCAGCAGAGATCGGGCCGGGACAGGAGGCGATGAAGCTTTCTTT
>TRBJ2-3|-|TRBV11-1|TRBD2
CASIPTSGSGDTQYF
TGTGCCAGCATCCCTACTAGCGGGAGTGGAGATACGCAGTATTTT
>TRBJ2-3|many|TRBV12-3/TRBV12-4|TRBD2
CASLPGQQLAGVIPDTQYF
TGTGCCAGCCTACCGGGACAGCAACTAGCGGGAGTCATTCCAGATACGCAGTATTTT
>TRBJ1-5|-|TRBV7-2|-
CASSHTGLGQPQHF
TGTGCCAGCAGTCATACAGGTCTAGGGCAGCCCCAGCATTTT
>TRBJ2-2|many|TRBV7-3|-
CASRGAAATGELFF
TGTGCCAGCAGAGGGGCCGCGGCTACCGGGGAGCTGTTTTTT
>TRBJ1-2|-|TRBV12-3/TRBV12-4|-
CASSLGHGYTF
TGTGCCAGCAGTTTAGGCCACGGCTACACCTTC
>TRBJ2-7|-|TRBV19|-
CASSIEGQGWDEQYF
TGTGCCAGTAGTATAGAAGGCCAGGGATGGGACGAGCAGTACTTC
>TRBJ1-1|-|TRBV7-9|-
CASSRAGFPEAFF
TGTGCCAGTTCGAGGGCAGGGTTCCCTGAAGCTTTCTTT
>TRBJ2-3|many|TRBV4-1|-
CATQGRSTDTQYF
TGCGCCACTCAGGGGAGGTCCACAGATACGCAGTATTTT
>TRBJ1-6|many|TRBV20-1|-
CSARELKYTFLHF
TGCAGTGCTAGAGAGCTGAAATACACCTTTCTCCACTTT
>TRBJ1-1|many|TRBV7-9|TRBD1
CASSLEGQGREEAFF
TGTGCCAGCAGCTTAGAGGGACAGGGGAGGGAAGAAGCTTTCTTT
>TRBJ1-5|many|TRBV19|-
CASSHWGLHQHF
TGTGCCAGTAGTCATTGGGGCCTACACCAGCATTTT
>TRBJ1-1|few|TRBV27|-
CASSWAGKNTEAFF
TGTGCCAGCAGTTGGGCAGGAAAGAACACTGAAGCTTTCTTT
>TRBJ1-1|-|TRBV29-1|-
CSVPGQPNTEAFF
TGCAGCGTACCCGGACAGCCGAACACTGAAGCTTTCTTT
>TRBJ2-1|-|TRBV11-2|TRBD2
CASSLYSRAGGGVNEQFF
TGTGCCAGCAGCTTATACTCCAGAGCGGGGGGTGGGGTGAATGAGCAGTTCTTC
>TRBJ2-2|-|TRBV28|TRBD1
CASIRDRGTGELFF
TGTGCCAGCATCCGGGACAGGGGGACCGGGGAGCTGTTTTTT
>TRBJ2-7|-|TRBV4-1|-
CASSQVDHSYEQYF
TGCGCCAGCAGCCAAGTGGACCACTCCTACGAGCAGTACTTC
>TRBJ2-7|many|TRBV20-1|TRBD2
CSAGSVGGGVYEQYF
TGCAGTGCTGGATCGGTGGGCGGGGGAGTGTACGAGCAGTACTTC
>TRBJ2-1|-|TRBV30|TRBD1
CAWNKQTGVGNEQFF
TGTGCCTGGAATAAACAGACAGGGGTGGGCAATGAGCAGTTCTTC
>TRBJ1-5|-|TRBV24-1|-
CATSRPSGQAQHF
TGTGCCACCAGTCGGCCTAGCGGGCAAGCCCAGCATTTT
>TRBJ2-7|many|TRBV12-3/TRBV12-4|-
CASSPRAYEQYF
TGTGCCAGCAGTCCCCGGGCCTACGAGCAGTACTTC
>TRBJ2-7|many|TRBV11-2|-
CASSGPGHGLEQYF
TGTGCCAGCAGCGGCCCGGGACATGGTCTCGAGCAGTACTTC
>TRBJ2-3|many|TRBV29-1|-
CSSRGSGLDTQYF
TGCAGCTCTCGGGGTAGCGGCTTAGATACGCAGTATTTT
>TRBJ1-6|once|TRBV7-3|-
CASSSGGANSPLHF
TGTGCCAGCAGCTCCGGGGGGGCGAATTCACCCCTCCACTTT
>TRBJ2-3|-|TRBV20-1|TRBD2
CSASAFGASGSTDTQYF
TGCAGTGCTAGCGCATTTGGGGCTAGCGGGAGCACAGATACGCAGTATTTT
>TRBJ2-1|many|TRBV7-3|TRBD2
CASSLNPPTSGRAVGFF
TGTGCCAGCAGCTTAAACCCCCCGACTAGCGGGAGGGCCGTAGGGTTCTTC